The clone carrying this T cell receptor (beta chain) has only a few counts. Its antigen is not known. The CDR3 extends over 17 amino acids. The V segment lost 0 bases and the J segment 5 bases; nucleotides outside the gene matches: 8. Germline V lookup: CDR1 SGDLS, CDR2 YYNGEE. This sample is drawn from a study of identical twins. Points from the study as a whole: Conclusions came from cross-sectional statistical analysis, not from following the same donors. Out-of-frame TCR alpha sharing in monozygotic twins exceeded recombination model predictions. Zero-insertion findings could be partly confounded by invariant cells (MAIT and iNKT cells).

Using its own MiXCR run on the 5' RACE reads, TCRdb lists one record per CDR3 protein. The profile covers approximately 690,000 distinct CDR3 sequences, with 5.5% to 6.5% appearing a single time and about 1.8% taken by the ten largest. Specimen: naive T cells sorted from blood. The TCR sequence derives from a man in his late teens or twenties in good health. This sequence joins TRBV9 and TRBJ2-2, with TRBD2 matching 9 bases. CDR3 sequence: CASSVDPSGIKTGELFF. CDR3 bases: TGTGCCAGCAGCGTAGATCCTAGCGGGATTAAAACCGGGGAGCTGTTTTTT.